These T cell receptor beta chains were read from a single sample in a study of cytomegalovirus exposure and HLA in healthy donors. The method was immunoSEQ multiplex PCR; TCRdb's version includes in-frame clones alone and lacks a portion of them. The sample records 100,000 to 150,000 clones, roughly 91% being singletons. Sequencing was performed on PBMCs. These receptors were obtained from a man between 25 and 39 years old in good health and CMV-seronegative. Each CDR3 is given with its conserved first and last residue. The D gene is left open where the match is weak. Rows give clone size only sometimes, using once, few, many, or a class for an expanded clone.

d_gene,abundance,j_gene,v_gene,CDR3aa,CDR3nt
TRBD1,-,TRBJ2-1,TRBV25-1,CASSEGRLGQGSYNEQFF,TGTGCCAGCAGTGAGGGCAGGTTGGGACAGGGTTCCTACAATGAGCAGTTCTTC
-,-,TRBJ2-6,TRBV19,CASSRGSSGANVLTF,TGTGCCAGTAGTCGAGGGAGCTCTGGGGCCAACGTCCTGACTTTC
TRBD2,-,TRBJ2-3,TRBV28,CASSLWAREAGRTDTQYF,TGTGCCAGCAGTTTATGGGCCCGAGAAGCGGGGAGGACAGATACGCAGTATTTT
-,-,TRBJ2-7,TRBV5-6,CASSLASRSYEQYF,TGTGCCAGCAGCTTGGCTTCGAGAAGCTACGAGCAGTACTTC
-,-,TRBJ2-3,TRBV5-6,CASPGFTTDTQYF,TGTGCCAGCCCCGGGTTCACCACAGATACGCAGTATTTT
TRBD1,-,TRBJ1-2,TRBV10-3,CAITGTGGGYTF,TGTGCCATCACCGGGACAGGGGGAGGCTACACCTTC
-,-,TRBJ1-1,TRBV7-6,CASSHRYQNTEAFF,TGTGCCAGCAGCCACAGGTACCAAAACACTGAAGCTTTCTTT
TRBD1,-,TRBJ2-3,TRBV18,CASSPRLQGTDTQYF,TGTGCCAGCTCACCTAGACTACAGGGGACAGATACGCAGTATTTT
TRBD1,-,TRBJ2-3,TRBV28,CASKVTGQGTDTQYF,TGTGCCAGCAAAGTGACTGGACAGGGGACAGATACGCAGTATTTT
TRBD1,-,TRBJ1-2,TRBV5-4,CASSLSTGARNNYGYTF,TGTGCCAGCAGCTTGTCGACAGGGGCCAGGAATAACTATGGCTACACCTTC
-,-,TRBJ1-2,TRBV7-9,CASSPLPGGAGANYGYTF,TGTGCCAGCAGCCCCCTCCCCGGGGGGGCAGGGGCTAACTATGGCTACACCTTC
TRBD2,-,TRBJ2-3,TRBV6-5,CASSYSSGGGTDTQYF,TGTGCCAGCAGTTACTCGAGCGGGGGCGGTACAGATACGCAGTATTTT
-,-,TRBJ1-2,TRBV6-1,CASSEVGVYNYGYTF,TGTGCCAGCAGTGAAGTCGGAGTCTATAACTATGGCTACACCTTC
-,-,TRBJ1-4,TRBV11-2,CASSYQNEKLFF,TGTGCCAGCAGCTACCAGAATGAAAAACTGTTTTTT
-,once,TRBJ2-2,TRBV5-4,CASSPVTNTGELFF,TGTGCCAGCAGCCCGGTGACGAACACCGGGGAGCTGTTTTTT
-,-,TRBJ1-5,TRBV19,CASSTFQDQPQHF,TGTGCCAGTAGTACCTTCCAGGATCAGCCCCAGCATTTT